These 10 T cell receptor beta chains were all obtained from the same sample, sequenced in a study of blood T cells in healthy people across ages. Then a second PCR, running roughly 7 to 11 cycles, was carried out with a sample-barcoded 5' primer and a J-beta primer mix. TCRdb re-analysed the 5' RACE reads in MiXCR, keeping a single row per CDR3 protein. The sample holds about a million distinct CDR3 sequences, roughly 51% seen once. Input material: blood. The receptors here all came from a woman aged 60-75 years in good health.

V and J are TRBV7-8 and TRBJ2-5, with 9 positions matching TRBD2. The CDR3 is 16 amino acids. The V gene end was trimmed by 5 bases and the J gene end by 5 bases; junction bases not matched to a gene: 12. Germline-derived CDR1 and CDR2 are SGHVS and FQNEAQ. The CDR3 DNA follows: TGTGCCAGCAGCCCGTTTGCGGGGGGGCTTCGGGAGACCCAGTACTTC. It yields the protein CASSPFAGGLRETQYF.

The chain combines TRBV12-3 or TRBV12-4 with TRBJ2-7, with 10 bases fitting TRBD2. V dropped 5 bases and J dropped 2; count of bases not matched to a gene: 6. CDR3 length: 15 residues. The CDR3 loop is CASSTPSGSPYEQYF. In DNA, the CDR3 is TGTGCCAGCAGTACTCCTAGCGGGAGCCCCTACGAGCAGTACTTC.

Only a few counts were recorded for this clonotype. This rearrangement joins TRBV29-1 to TRBJ2-3, with 9 bases lining up with TRBD1. Germline V gene sequence: CDR1 SQVTM, CDR2 ANQGSEA. The trim removed 8 bases at V and 4 bases at J, leaving 10 bases unmatched. The CDR3 sequence is 14 residues long. As DNA, the CDR3 is TGCAGCAGTGGGGGACAGGGTCTCGCAGATACGCAGTATTTT. Amino acid sequence: CSSGGQGLADTQYF.

The rearrangement uses TRBV29-1 and TRBJ1-2; 7 nucleotides align to TRBD1. The CDR3 has 12 residues. The germline V gene has CDR1 SQVTM and CDR2 ANQGSEA. The J segment lost 6 bases and the V segment lost 3 bases, leaving 4 bases of the junction unmatched. The CDR3 sequence is CSVEGGGDGYTF. DNA for the CDR3: TGCAGCGTTGAGGGAGGGGGCGATGGCTACACCTTC.

This sequence joins TRBV18 and TRBJ2-7, with 11 bases matching TRBD2. The germline V gene encodes CDR1 KGHSH and CDR2 LQKENI. V was pared by 6 bases and J by 2 bases, with 12 bases of the junction left unmatched. CDR3 length: 17 residues. This CDR3 reads CASSRHGGTSGAYEQYF. CDR3 nucleotide sequence: TGTGCCAGCTCGCGGCACGGGGGGACTAGCGGAGCCTACGAGCAGTACTTC.

This chain links TRBV20-1 with TRBJ1-1; TRBD1 is a possible D gene (6 bases). Trimming cost V 0 bases and J 11 bases, with 19 bases left between them. Germline CDR1 reads DFQATT; CDR2 reads SNEGSKA (reference sequence). This CDR3 region has 14 residues. The CDR3 sequence is CSARDLQGLSWAFF. The CDR3 nucleotides read TGCAGTGCTAGAGATTTACAGGGCCTCTCCTGGGCTTTCTTT.

V gene TRBV6-2 or TRBV6-3 combines with J gene TRBJ2-3; D is unresolved. This CDR3 is built from 14 residues. V lost 5 bases and J 4 bases, leaving 13 bases between the germline ends. CDR1 is MNHEY, CDR2 SVGEGT, per germline. The CDR3 coding sequence is TGTGCCAGCAGTCCCGGAAGCGAGGCAGATACGCAGTATTTT. It encodes CASSPGSEADTQYF.

Points on this clonotype: At one end, the junction sequence differs from germline, possibly due to a read error. The chain links TRBV6-2 or TRBV6-3 to TRBJ1-2, with 8 bases lining up with TRBD1. The CDR3 is 17 amino acids. The V gene's germline CDR1 is MNHEY and CDR2 SVGEGT. DNA for the CDR3: TGTGCCAACAGTTACGATGGCAGGGGGCACCGCAACTATGGCTACACCTTC. It encodes CANSYDGRGHRNYGYTF.

This sequence joins TRBV6-1 and TRBJ2-7; D is tentatively TRBD1 or TRBD2 (5 bases each). V gave up 5 bases and J gave up 1 base, with 18 bases separating them. CDR1 and CDR2 (germline): MNHNS, SASEGT. This CDR3 comprises 16 residues. The chain's CDR3 is CASSPMGRTRSYEQYF. CDR3 coding DNA: TGTGCCAGCAGTCCCATGGGACGGACAAGGTCCTACGAGCAGTACTTC.

The chain joins TRBV7-3 to TRBJ2-3; TRBD2 matches at 7 bases. CDR3 length equals 16 residues. V lost 2 bases, J lost 2 bases, and 7 bases stayed unmatched. The V gene's germline CDR1 is SGHTA and CDR2 FQGTGA. CDR3 nucleotide sequence: TGTGCCAGCAGCTTAGGAACGGGACTAACCACAGATACGCAGTATTTT. It yields the protein CASSLGTGLTTDTQYF.